The subject of this entry is one TCR beta chain. Antigen unknown. A read error may produce the germline difference seen at one junction end. TCRdb used MiXCR to reprocess the reads, holding one entry per CDR3 protein. In the table there are around 290,000 distinct CDR3 sequences, under 30% of which are singletons. Germline-derived CDR1 and CDR2 are MNHNS and SASEGT. There are 16 residues in the CDR3. This entry is derived from a study of T cell repertoires in cytomegalovirus infection. Across the whole study: Indications came from public TCR beta signatures; they pointed to CMV infection and to a matching HLA type.

Study findings and constraints: Cumulated frequencies of public TCR beta families served to identify carriers of CMV plus the relevant HLA.

This rearrangement joins TRBV6-1 to TRBJ1-2; D is perhaps TRBD1 (5 bases). This clonotype was obtained from a human donor in good health (CMV status not recorded). Some clones in this sample may be carry-over from other donors' samples. The sequenced material came from PBMCs. CDR3 sequence (DNA): TGTGCCAGCAGGGAAGGGTTCGCGGGAGGGGAAGACGGCTACACCTTC. Translated, it gives CASREGFAGGEDGYTF.